This entry concerns a single TCR beta chain. What it binds is not known. The data were taken from a study of CD8 T cells in ankylosing spondylitis. Overall study findings and caveats: Reports of some motif variants in reactive arthritis synovial fluid and blood predate this one. Reportedly, matched ankylosing spondylitis synovial fluid was significantly enriched for disease-linked clones.

From the 5' RACE reads, TCRdb called clonotypes with MiXCR, one entry per CDR3 protein. The sample contains over 100,000 distinct CDR3 sequences, approximately 10% of which appear only once. CDR1 SGHRS and CDR2 YFSETQ come from the germline V gene. This CDR3 is 14 amino acids long. The V gene lost 4 bases and the J gene lost 5 bases, with 12 bases spanning the gap. This clonotype was sampled from a female donor with ankylosing spondylitis or in good health (not recorded which). This sequence joins TRBV5-1 and TRBJ1-4; D remains unclear. Material: blood, either unsorted or a sorted T cell fraction (not recorded which). The DNA of the CDR3 is TGCGCCAGCAGCGAGTACACGGAGAATGAAAAACTGTTTTTT. This sequence encodes CASSEYTENEKLFF. Full variable domain (outside the CDR3, taken from reference TRBV5-1 and TRBJ1-4): KAGVTQTPRYLIKTRGQQVTLSCSPISGHRSVSWYQQTPGQGLQFLFEYFSETQRNKGNFPGRFSGRQFSNSRSEMNVSTLELGDSALYLCASSEYTENEKLFFGSGTQLSVL.